One and the same sample provided the 23 T cell receptor beta chains below, sequenced in a study of cytomegalovirus exposure and HLA in healthy donors. The PCR had 60 Vbeta and 13 Jbeta primers. Generated by immunoSEQ multiplex PCR, the TCRdb table keeps only in-frame clones and is missing some. Altogether roughly 200,000 clones are present, about an eighth being singletons, with the ten largest covering 7.8%. The source material was PBMCs. Source of these receptors: a man over 45 in good health and CMV-seropositive.

The chain employs TRBV19 and TRBJ1-6; no firm D call. CDR3 size: 13 residues. V lost 7 bases and J 6 bases, leaving 10 bases between the germline ends. Germline V gives CDR1 LNHDA, CDR2 SQIVND (reference sequence). CDR3 bases: TGTGCCAGTACCCATATGAGTAATTCACCCCTCCACTTT. This translates into CASTHMSNSPLHF.

This clone was counted only a few times. V and J are TRBV10-2 and TRBJ1-3; D uncertain. The CDR3 has 15 amino acids. The V end was cut by 7 bases, the J end by 1 base, with 14 bases between. From germline, CDR1 is WSHSY and CDR2 SAAADI. For the CDR3, the DNA is TGCGCCAGCATTCCGGAGAAGAGGTCTGGAAACACCATATATTTT. This translates into CASIPEKRSGNTIYF.

There are a few counts of this clone. CDR3 in amino acids: CAISDPAGGKETQYF. The CDR3 nucleotides read TGTGCCATCAGTGACCCGGCCGGGGGGAAAGAGACCCAGTACTTC. The rearrangement links TRBV10-3 to TRBJ2-5; 7 bases are a match to TRBD2. This CDR3 is 15 amino acids long. V was pared by 3 bases and J by 3 bases, with 7 bases of the junction left unmatched. Germline CDR1 ENHRY, CDR2 SYGVKD.

This clone came up a few times. Distinct nucleotide sequences in the sample also encode this CDR3. This chain joins TRBV5-4 and TRBJ2-1, with 9 bases lining up with TRBD2. V lost 0 bases and J lost 4; bases outside the gene matches: 2. Per the germline V gene, CDR1 is SGHNT and CDR2 is YYREEE (reference sequence). This CDR3 spans 15 amino acids. Here the CDR3 DNA reads TGTGCCAGCAGCTTGGTACTAGCGGGTTACAATGAGCAGTTCTTC. It translates to CASSLVLAGYNEQFF. Complete variable domain (other parts from reference TRBV5-4 and TRBJ2-1): ETGVTQSPTHLIKTRGQQVTLRCSSQSGHNTVSWYQQALGQGPQFIFQYYREEENGRGNFPPRFSGLQFPNYSSELNVNALELDDSALYLCASSLVLAGYNEQFFGPGTRLTVL.

This clone was counted only a few times. CDR3 region: CASSFVQGRNTEAFF. The CDR3 DNA reads as TGTGCCAGCAGCTTCGTACAGGGGCGGAACACTGAAGCTTTCTTT. The genes are TRBV7-2 and TRBJ1-1; 7 nucleotides agree with TRBD1. J lost 1 base, V lost 3 bases, and 5 bases had no gene match. The CDR3 contains 15 residues. Looked up from germline, CDR1 is SGHTA and CDR2 is FQGNSA.

This clone was counted only a few times. The genes are TRBV7-2 and TRBJ2-5; 10 bases are a match to TRBD1. Germline-derived CDR1 and CDR2 are SGHTA and FQGNSA. The V and J ends lost 3 bases and 4 bases, in that order; junction bases with no gene match: 2. The CDR3 consists of 14 residues. CDR3 in amino acids: CASSFDRGRETQYF. The CDR3 nucleotides read TGTGCCAGCAGCTTCGACAGGGGGCGAGAGACCCAGTACTTC.

The CDR3 region has the DNA TGTGCCAGCACCCCGGGACTAGCGGGGGGGAACACCGGGGAGCTGTTTTTT. Its protein is CASTPGLAGGNTGELFF. J is TRBJ2-2 and V is TRBV2, with 15 nucleotides matching TRBD2. V trimming: 7 bases; J trimming: 1 base; junction bases outside the gene matches: 4. This CDR3 region has 17 residues. Germline loops: CDR1 SNHLY, CDR2 FYNNEI.

The gene calls are TRBV7-9 and TRBJ2-6; D is unresolved. Germline V gene sequence: CDR1 SEHNR, CDR2 FQNEAQ (reference sequence). V was trimmed by 1 base and J by 2 bases, leaving 18 bases between them. The CDR3 length is 19 residues. This CDR3 reads CASSLGFFGTEAGANVLTF. The DNA for the CDR3 is TGTGCCAGCAGCTTAGGTTTCTTTGGCACCGAAGCTGGGGCCAACGTCCTGACTTTC. The variable domain in full, with the rest retrieved from reference TRBV7-9 and TRBJ2-6, is DTGVSQNPRHKITKRGQNVTFRCDPISEHNRLYWYRQTLGQGPEFLTYFQNEAQLEKSRLLSDRFSAERPKGSFSTLEIQRTEQGDSAMYLCASSLGFFGTEAGANVLTFGAGSRLTVL.

The V and J genes are TRBV5-4 and TRBJ2-5, with 10 bases matching TRBD2. Germline V lookup: CDR1 SGHNT, CDR2 YYREEE (reference sequence). CDR3 length: 15 amino acids. Trimming took 2 bases from V and 4 from J; bases not matched to a gene: 5. CDR3 in amino acids: CASSLRASGGETQYF. CDR3 sequence (DNA): TGTGCCAGCAGCTTAAGGGCTAGCGGGGGAGAGACCCAGTACTTC.

The CDR3 DNA reads TGTGCCAGCAGTTATGACAGGGCGGGAAATGAGCAGTTCTTC. Encoded protein: CASSYDRAGNEQFF. J is TRBJ2-1 and V is TRBV6-5, with D possibly TRBD1 on 7 matching bases. The CDR3 consists of 14 residues. Germline V CDR1 and CDR2: MNHEY, SVGAGI. Trimming cost V 3 bases and J 7 bases, with 13 bases left between them.

This clone came up once. J is TRBJ2-7 and V is TRBV13, with no clear D. The CDR3 is made up of 12 amino acids. The V gene lost 5 bases and the J gene lost 9 bases, with 14 bases spanning the gap. Germline V gene data show CDR1 as PRHDT and CDR2 as FYEKMQ (reference sequence). CDR3 in amino acids: CASSVNGPRQYF. CDR3 nucleotide sequence: TGTGCCAGCAGCGTCAATGGTCCTAGGCAGTACTTC. The full variable domain, with the rest looked up from reference TRBV13 and TRBJ2-7, is AAGVIQSPRHLIKEKRETATLKCYPIPRHDTVYWYQQGPGQDPQFLISFYEKMQSDKGSIPDRFSAQQFSDYHSELNMSSLELGDSALYFCASSVNGPRQYFGPGTRLTVT.

The genes are TRBV4-1 and TRBJ1-1, with a weak D call TRBD1 (5 bases). CDR3 length: 14 residues. Deletions cut 1 base from V and 4 bases from J, with 10 bases between. From germline, CDR1 is MGHRA and CDR2 YSYEKL. CDR3 in amino acids: CASSQGGASTEAFF. Here the CDR3 DNA reads TGCGCCAGCAGCCAAGGCGGGGCGAGCACTGAAGCTTTCTTT.

The chain links TRBV19 to TRBJ1-1; 7 bases agree with TRBD1. The CDR3 runs 15 residues. Germline V lookup: CDR1 LNHDA, CDR2 SQIVND (reference sequence). The V and J ends lost 3 bases and 8 bases, in that order; junction bases with no gene match: 12. The CDR3 coding sequence is TGTGCCAGTAGTATCAGCAGGGGGAGAGGGTCGGAAGCTTTCTTT. Its protein product is CASSISRGRGSEAFF.

The V and J genes are TRBV10-3 and TRBJ1-5; possibly TRBD1 for D (5 bases). The CDR3 has 16 residues. Trimming pared 6 bases from V and 5 bases from J, leaving 20 bases between. Germline V gene lookup returns CDR1 ENHRY and CDR2 SYGVKD. The CDR3 DNA follows: TGTGCCATCAGCCCCGCTCAGCAGGGTTTACATCAGCCCCAGCATTTT. Translated, it gives CAISPAQQGLHQPQHF.

This clone has just a few counts. V gene TRBV7-2 combines with J gene TRBJ1-5, with D perhaps matching TRBD1 (5 bases). CDR3 length: 15 residues. Germline loops: CDR1 SGHTA, CDR2 FQGNSA. Deletions cut 1 base from V and 7 bases from J, with 14 bases between. CDR3 nucleotide sequence: TGTGCCAGCAGCTTAGTGGGGGGTAGCGAGCAGCCCCAGCATTTT. Translated: CASSLVGGSEQPQHF.

In its sample, this clone was seen a few times. The chain carries TRBV6-1 and TRBJ2-7, with 10 bases that match TRBD2. The CDR3 has 18 residues. V was pared by 4 bases and J by 0 bases, with 12 bases of the junction left unmatched. Germline-derived CDR1 and CDR2 are MNHNS and SASEGT. CDR3: CASSALAGVTISSYEQYV. In DNA form, the CDR3 reads TGTGCCAGCAGTGCTCTAGCGGGGGTTACGATTAGCTCCTACGAGCAGTACGTC.

The chain couples TRBV6-4 to TRBJ2-2; the D gene is possibly TRBD2 (5 bases). In germline, CDR1 is MRHNA, CDR2 SNTAGT. The CDR3 extends over 15 amino acids. Trimming left V 3 bases short and J 4 bases short, with 12 bases between. CDR3 bases: TGTGCCAGCAGTGAGAGAGGGTTGGGCACCGGGGAGCTGTTTTTT. Amino acid sequence: CASSERGLGTGELFF.

This sequence joins TRBV5-1 and TRBJ2-2; a weak D match, TRBD1 (5 bases). The CDR3 loop spans 13 amino acids. Germline V CDR1 and CDR2: SGHRS, YFSETQ. V was cut by 4 bases and J by 3 bases, with 7 bases left in between. CDR3 sequence reads: CASSKGDTGELFF. The CDR3, as DNA: TGCGCCAGCAGCAAAGGGGACACCGGGGAGCTGTTTTTT.

In its sample, this clone was seen a few times. CDR3 sequence (DNA): TGTGCCAGCAGCGACGGGGACAGGGGGACCCCCGGGGAGCTGTTTTTT. This sequence encodes CASSDGDRGTPGELFF. V is TRBV5-4 and J is TRBJ2-2, with 11 nucleotides matching TRBD1. V trimming: 4 bases; J trimming: 6 bases; junction bases outside the gene matches: 8. Germline loops: CDR1 SGHNT, CDR2 YYREEE (reference sequence). This CDR3 spans 16 amino acids.

V is TRBV27 and J is TRBJ2-7, with 12 bases matching TRBD1. J lost 3 bases, V lost 5 bases, and 8 bases had no gene match. This CDR3 comprises 16 residues. In germline, CDR1 is MNHEY, CDR2 SMNVEV (reference sequence). CDR3 sequence (DNA): TGTGCCAGCAGTACCCGGGACAGGGGGCCCAACTACGAGCAGTACGTC. This codes for CASSTRDRGPNYEQYV.

The rearrangement links TRBV5-8 to TRBJ2-3; the match to TRBD2 covers 12 bases. The CDR3 is 16 amino acids. The V and J ends lost 4 bases and 4 bases, in that order; junction bases with no gene match: 7. In germline, CDR1 is SGHTS, CDR2 YDEGEE. The CDR3 region has the DNA TGTGCCAGCAGCCTTAGACTAGCGGGGGCCGCAGATACGCAGTATTTT. Translation: CASSLRLAGAADTQYF.

The V call is TRBV6-5, the J call TRBJ2-3; a weak D match, TRBD2 (6 bases). CDR1 and CDR2 from the germline V gene are MNHEY and SVGAGI. V dropped 2 bases and J dropped 0 bases, with 12 bases sitting between them. This CDR3 has 16 amino acids. The CDR3 reads CASSYLGAGSTDTQYF. CDR3 nucleotide sequence: TGTGCCAGCAGTTACCTGGGTGCGGGGAGCACAGATACGCAGTATTTT.

This clone has more than one count but fewer than ten. V gene TRBV9 combines with J gene TRBJ2-5; 9 nucleotides agree with TRBD1. Looked up from germline, CDR1 is SGDLS and CDR2 is YYNGEE. CDR3 length equals 15 residues. The V and J ends lost 4 bases and 3 bases, in that order; junction bases with no gene match: 7. The CDR3 sequence: CASSRRGQGEETQYF. CDR3 in DNA: TGTGCCAGCAGCAGACGGGGACAGGGAGAAGAGACCCAGTACTTC.